This T cell receptor beta chain was found in a study of identical twins. Broader study findings: Clonotypes of the beta chain that were abundant in cord blood carried fewer insertions (memory repertoires showed none).

Notes on this clonotype: The antigen is undetermined.

TCRdb processed the 5' RACE reads anew with MiXCR; each CDR3 protein has one entry. The repertoire holds about 520,000 distinct CDR3 sequences, with roughly 21% as singletons. Germline CDR1 is DFQATT and CDR2 is SNEGSKA (reference sequence). Trimming shortened V by 5 bases and J by 4 bases, and 17 bases separated the two germline ends. CDR3 length: 14 residues. A further study also used this sample, focusing on T cells expressing NK-cell markers. That work adds: These clonotypes also led the CD3+CD56-NKG2C+ fraction in a handful of donors.

J is TRBJ1-2 and V is TRBV20-1, with D maybe TRBD1 (6 bases). What was sequenced was CD4+ T cells sorted from blood. This receptor was taken from a woman in her late teens or twenties in good health. CDR3 protein: CSAYSGAIPYGYTF. CDR3 coding DNA: TGCAGTGCTTACTCAGGGGCGATCCCCTATGGCTACACCTTC.